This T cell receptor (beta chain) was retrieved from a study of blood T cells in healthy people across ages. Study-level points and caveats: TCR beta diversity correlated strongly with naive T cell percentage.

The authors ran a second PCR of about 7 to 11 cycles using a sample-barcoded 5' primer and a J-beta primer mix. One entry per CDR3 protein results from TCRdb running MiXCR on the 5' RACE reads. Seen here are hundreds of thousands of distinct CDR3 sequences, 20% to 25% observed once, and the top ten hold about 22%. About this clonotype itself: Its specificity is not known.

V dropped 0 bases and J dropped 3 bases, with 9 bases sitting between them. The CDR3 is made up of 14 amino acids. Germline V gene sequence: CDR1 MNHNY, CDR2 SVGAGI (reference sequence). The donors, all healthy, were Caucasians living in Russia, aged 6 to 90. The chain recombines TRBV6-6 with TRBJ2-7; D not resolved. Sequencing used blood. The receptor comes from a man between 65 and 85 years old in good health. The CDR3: CASSYSANDYEQYV. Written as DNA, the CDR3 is TGTGCCAGCAGTTACTCAGCTAACGACTACGAGCAGTACGTC.